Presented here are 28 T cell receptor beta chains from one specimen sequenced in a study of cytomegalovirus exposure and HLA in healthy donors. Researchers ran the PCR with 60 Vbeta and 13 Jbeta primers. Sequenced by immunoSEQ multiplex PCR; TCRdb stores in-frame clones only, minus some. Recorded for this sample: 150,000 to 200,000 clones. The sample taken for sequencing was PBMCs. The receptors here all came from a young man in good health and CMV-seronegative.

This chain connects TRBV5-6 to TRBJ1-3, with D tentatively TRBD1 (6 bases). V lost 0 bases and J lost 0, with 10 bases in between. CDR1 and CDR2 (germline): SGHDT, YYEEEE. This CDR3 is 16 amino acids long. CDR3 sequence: CASSLAPRGSGNTIYF. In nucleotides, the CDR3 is TGTGCCAGCAGCTTGGCTCCCAGGGGCTCTGGAAACACCATATATTTT.

The CDR3 sequence is CASSPPVTDTQYF. As DNA, the CDR3 is TGTGCCAGCAGCCCTCCCGTCACAGATACGCAGTATTTT. The chain couples TRBV28 to TRBJ2-3; D not resolved. The CDR3 contains 13 residues. The ends were cut back, 6 bases at V and 2 bases at J, with 9 bases in the middle. Germline CDR1 is MDHEN and CDR2 is SYDVKM.

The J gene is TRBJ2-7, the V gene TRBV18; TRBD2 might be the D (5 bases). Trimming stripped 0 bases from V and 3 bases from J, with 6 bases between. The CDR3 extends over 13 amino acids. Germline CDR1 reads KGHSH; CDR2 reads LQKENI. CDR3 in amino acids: CASSPPTIYEQYF. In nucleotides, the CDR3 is TGTGCCAGCTCACCACCGACTATCTACGAGCAGTACTTC.

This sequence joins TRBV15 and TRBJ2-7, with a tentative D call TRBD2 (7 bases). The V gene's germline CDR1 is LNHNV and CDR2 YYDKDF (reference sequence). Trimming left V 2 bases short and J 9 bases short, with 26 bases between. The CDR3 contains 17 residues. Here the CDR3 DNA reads TGTGCCACCAGCAGATTCATCCGGGGGGACAAGATTTTGGCGCAGTACTTC. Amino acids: CATSRFIRGDKILAQYF.

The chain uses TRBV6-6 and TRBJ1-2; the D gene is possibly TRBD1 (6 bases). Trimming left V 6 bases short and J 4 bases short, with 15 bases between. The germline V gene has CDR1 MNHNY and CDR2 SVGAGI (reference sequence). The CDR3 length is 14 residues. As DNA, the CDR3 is TGTGCCAGCAGATTACAGGGTCTCTCCTATGGCTACACCTTC. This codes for CASRLQGLSYGYTF.

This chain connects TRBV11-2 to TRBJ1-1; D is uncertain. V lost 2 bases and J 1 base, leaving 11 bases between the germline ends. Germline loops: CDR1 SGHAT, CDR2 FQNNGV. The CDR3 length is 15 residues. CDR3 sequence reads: CASSLFGLRNTEAFF. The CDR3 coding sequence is TGTGCCAGCAGCTTATTCGGACTGCGGAACACTGAAGCTTTCTTT.

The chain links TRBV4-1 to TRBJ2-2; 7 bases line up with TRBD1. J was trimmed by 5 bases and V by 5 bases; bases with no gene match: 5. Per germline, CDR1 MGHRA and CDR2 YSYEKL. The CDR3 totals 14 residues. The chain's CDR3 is CASSYRDSTGELFF. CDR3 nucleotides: TGCGCCAGCAGCTACCGGGACAGTACCGGGGAGCTGTTTTTT.

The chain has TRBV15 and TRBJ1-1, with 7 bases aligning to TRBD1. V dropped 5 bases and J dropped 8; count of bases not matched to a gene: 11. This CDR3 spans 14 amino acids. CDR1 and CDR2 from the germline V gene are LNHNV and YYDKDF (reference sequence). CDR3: CATSPGTAGKEAFF. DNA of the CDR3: TGTGCCACCAGCCCCGGGACAGCGGGCAAGGAAGCTTTCTTT.

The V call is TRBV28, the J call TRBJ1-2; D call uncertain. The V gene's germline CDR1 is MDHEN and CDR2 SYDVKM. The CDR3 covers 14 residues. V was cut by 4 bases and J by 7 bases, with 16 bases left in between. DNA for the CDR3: TGTGCCAGCAGTTCACCTCTTCGAGGAACTGGCTACACCTTC. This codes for CASSSPLRGTGYTF.

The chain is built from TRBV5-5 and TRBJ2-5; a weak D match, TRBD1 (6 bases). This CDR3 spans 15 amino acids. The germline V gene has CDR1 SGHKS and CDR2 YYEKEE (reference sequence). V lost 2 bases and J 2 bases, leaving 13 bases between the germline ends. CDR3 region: CASSFLGHSQETQYF. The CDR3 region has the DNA TGTGCCAGCAGCTTTCTGGGACACAGTCAAGAGACCCAGTACTTC.

CDR3 region: CASSTTGYNEQFF. CDR3 DNA sequence: TGTGCCAGCAGCACGACAGGCTACAATGAGCAGTTCTTC. The chain combines TRBV5-5 with TRBJ2-1, with D possibly being TRBD1 (6 bases). This CDR3 is 13 amino acids long. The V gene lost 4 bases and the J gene lost 3 bases, with 8 bases spanning the gap. Germline CDR1 is SGHKS and CDR2 is YYEKEE (reference sequence).

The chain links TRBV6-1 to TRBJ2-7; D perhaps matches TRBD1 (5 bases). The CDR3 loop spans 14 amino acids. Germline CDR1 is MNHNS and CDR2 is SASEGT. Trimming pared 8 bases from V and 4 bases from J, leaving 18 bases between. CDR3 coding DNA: TGTGCCAGCGCCGTAGACAGCGCCTTTTACGAGCAGTACTTC. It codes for CASAVDSAFYEQYF.

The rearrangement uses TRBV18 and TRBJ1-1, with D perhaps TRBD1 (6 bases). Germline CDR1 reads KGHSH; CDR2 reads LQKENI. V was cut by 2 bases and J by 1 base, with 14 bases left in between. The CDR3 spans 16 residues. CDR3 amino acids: CASSPSGVGGNTEAFF. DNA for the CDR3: TGTGCCAGCTCACCATCAGGGGTAGGGGGGAACACTGAAGCTTTCTTT.

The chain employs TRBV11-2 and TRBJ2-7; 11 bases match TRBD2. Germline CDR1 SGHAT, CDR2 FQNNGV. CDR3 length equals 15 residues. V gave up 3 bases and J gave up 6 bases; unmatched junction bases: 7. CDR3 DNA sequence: TGTGCCAGCAGCTTTACCGGGACTAGCGGTTTCGAGCAGTACTTC. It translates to CASSFTGTSGFEQYF.

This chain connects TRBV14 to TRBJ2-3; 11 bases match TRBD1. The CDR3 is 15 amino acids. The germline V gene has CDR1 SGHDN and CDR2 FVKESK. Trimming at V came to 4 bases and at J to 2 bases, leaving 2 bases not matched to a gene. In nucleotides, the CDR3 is TGTGCCAGCAGCCGGGACAGGGGGTTCACAGATACGCAGTATTTT. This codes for CASSRDRGFTDTQYF.

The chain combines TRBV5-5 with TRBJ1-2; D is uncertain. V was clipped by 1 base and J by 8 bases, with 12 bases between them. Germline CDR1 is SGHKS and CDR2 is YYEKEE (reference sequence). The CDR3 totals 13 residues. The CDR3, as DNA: TGTGCCAGCAGCTTGACTAGTTTATGGGGCTACACCTTC. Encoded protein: CASSLTSLWGYTF.

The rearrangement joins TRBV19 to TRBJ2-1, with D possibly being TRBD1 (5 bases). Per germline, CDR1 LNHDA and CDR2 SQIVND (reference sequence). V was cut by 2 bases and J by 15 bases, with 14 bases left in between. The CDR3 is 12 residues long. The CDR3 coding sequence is TGTGCCAGTAGTATACCCAGGGCCAGGCTGTTCTTC. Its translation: CASSIPRARLFF.

CDR3 sequence reads: CASRAQGSGNQPQHF. CDR3 nucleotides: TGTGCCAGCAGGGCACAGGGTTCGGGCAATCAGCCCCAGCATTTT. V is TRBV6-1 and J is TRBJ1-5; weak D call: TRBD1 (6 bases). This CDR3 spans 15 amino acids. V was clipped by 6 bases and J by 2 bases, with 14 bases between them. The germline gives CDR1 MNHNS, CDR2 SASEGT.

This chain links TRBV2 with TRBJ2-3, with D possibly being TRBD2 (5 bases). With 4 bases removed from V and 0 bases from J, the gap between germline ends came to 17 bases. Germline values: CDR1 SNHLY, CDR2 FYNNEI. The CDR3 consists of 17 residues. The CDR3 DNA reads TGTGCCAGCAGTGGGGCTTGGAGCCGGGATAGCACAGATACGCAGTATTTT. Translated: CASSGAWSRDSTDTQYF.

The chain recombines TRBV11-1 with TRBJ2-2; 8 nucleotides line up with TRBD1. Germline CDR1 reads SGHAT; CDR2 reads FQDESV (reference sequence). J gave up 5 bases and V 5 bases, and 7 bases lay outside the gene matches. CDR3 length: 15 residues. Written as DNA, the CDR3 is TGTGCCAGCAGCCACGGACAGGGAAGGACCGGGGAGCTGTTTTTT. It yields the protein CASSHGQGRTGELFF.

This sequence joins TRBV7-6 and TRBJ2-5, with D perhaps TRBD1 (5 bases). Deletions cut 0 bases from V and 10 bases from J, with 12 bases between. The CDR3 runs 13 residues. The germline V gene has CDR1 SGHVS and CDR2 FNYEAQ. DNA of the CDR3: TGTGCCAGCAGCTTAGCTAAGGGGTGGGTCCAGTACTTC. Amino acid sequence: CASSLAKGWVQYF.

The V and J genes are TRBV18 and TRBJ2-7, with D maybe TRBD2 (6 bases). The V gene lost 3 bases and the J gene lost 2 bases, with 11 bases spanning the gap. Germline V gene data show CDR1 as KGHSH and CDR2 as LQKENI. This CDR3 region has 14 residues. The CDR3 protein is CASSPPGDAYEQYF. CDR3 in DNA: TGTGCCAGCTCACCTCCGGGAGACGCCTACGAGCAGTACTTC.

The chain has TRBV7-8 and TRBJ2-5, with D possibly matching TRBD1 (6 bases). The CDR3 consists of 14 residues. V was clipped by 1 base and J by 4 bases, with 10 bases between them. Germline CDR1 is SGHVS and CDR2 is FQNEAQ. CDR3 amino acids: CASSLGGRGETQYF. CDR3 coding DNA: TGTGCCAGCAGCTTAGGTGGCAGGGGAGAGACCCAGTACTTC.

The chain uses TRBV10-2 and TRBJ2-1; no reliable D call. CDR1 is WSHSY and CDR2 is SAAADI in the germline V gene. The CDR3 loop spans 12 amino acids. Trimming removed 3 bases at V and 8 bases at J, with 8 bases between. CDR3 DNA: TGCGCCAGCAGTGAATTAGCCCATGAGCAGTTCTTC. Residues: CASSELAHEQFF.

For the CDR3, the DNA is TGTGCCAGTCGCCCCCCCCTAAGGACAGGGGATGGCTACACCTTC. Protein sequence: CASRPPLRTGDGYTF. The chain links TRBV19 to TRBJ1-2, with 9 bases fitting TRBD1. Per the germline V gene, CDR1 is LNHDA and CDR2 is SQIVND (reference sequence). Trimming removed 8 bases from V and 6 bases from J; junction bases left unmatched: 13. This CDR3 has 15 amino acids.

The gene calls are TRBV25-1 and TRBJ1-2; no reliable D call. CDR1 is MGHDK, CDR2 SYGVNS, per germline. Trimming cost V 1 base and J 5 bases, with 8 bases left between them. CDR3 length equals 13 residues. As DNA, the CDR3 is TGTGCCAGCAGTGAATTAGAGGGTTATGGCTACACCTTC. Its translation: CASSELEGYGYTF.

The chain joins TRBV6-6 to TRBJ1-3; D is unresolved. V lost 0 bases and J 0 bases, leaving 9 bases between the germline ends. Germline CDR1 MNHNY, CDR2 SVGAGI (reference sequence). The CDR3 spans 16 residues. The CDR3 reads CASSYSKPDSGNTIYF. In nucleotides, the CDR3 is TGTGCCAGCAGTTACTCGAAGCCTGACTCTGGAAACACCATATATTTT.

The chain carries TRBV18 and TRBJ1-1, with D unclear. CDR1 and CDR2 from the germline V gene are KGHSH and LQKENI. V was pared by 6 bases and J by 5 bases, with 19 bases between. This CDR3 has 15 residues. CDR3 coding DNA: TGTGCCAGCTCCCCGATCGGAGAAAGTGGGACTGAAGCTTTCTTT. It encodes CASSPIGESGTEAFF.